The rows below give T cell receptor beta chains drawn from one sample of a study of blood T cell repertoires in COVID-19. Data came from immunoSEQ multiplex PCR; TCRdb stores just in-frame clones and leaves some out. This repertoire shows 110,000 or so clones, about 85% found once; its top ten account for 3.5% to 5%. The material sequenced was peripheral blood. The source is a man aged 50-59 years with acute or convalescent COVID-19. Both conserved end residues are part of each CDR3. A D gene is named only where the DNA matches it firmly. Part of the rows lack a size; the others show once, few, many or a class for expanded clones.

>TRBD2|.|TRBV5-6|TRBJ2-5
CASSILTSGRQETQYF
TGTGCCAGCAGCATATTGACTAGCGGGAGGCAAGAGACCCAGTACTTC
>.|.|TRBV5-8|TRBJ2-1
CASSLVWGGGQRRNEQFF
TGTGCCAGCAGCTTGGTGTGGGGAGGGGGTCAAAGGAGGAATGAGCAGTTCTTC
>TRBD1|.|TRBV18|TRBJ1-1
CASSPRTVSGTGGTEAFF
TGTGCCAGCTCACCACGAACGGTATCTGGGACAGGGGGCACTGAAGCTTTCTTT
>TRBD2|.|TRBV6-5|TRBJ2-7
CASSMGPPGGQYF
TGTGCCAGCAGTATGGGTCCCCCGGGGGGGCAGTACTTC
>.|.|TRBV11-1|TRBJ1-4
CASSLGAGVTEKLFF
TGTGCCAGCAGCTTAGGAGCAGGGGTAACCGAAAAACTGTTTTTT
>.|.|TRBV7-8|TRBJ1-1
CASSLFGTQLNTEAFF
TGTGCCAGCAGCTTATTTGGGACACAGCTGAACACTGAAGCTTTCTTT
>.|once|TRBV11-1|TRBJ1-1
CASSLYGRQVEAFF
TGTGCCAGCAGCTTATACGGAAGGCAGGTCGAGGCTTTCTTT
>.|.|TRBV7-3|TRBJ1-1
CASSLYGMNTEAFF
TGTGCCAGCAGCTTATATGGCATGAACACTGAAGCTTTCTTT
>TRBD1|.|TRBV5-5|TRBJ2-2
CASSSAGTGSTGELFF
TGTGCCAGCAGCTCCGCCGGGACAGGGTCAACCGGGGAGCTGTTTTTT
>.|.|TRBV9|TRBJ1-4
CASSVVGTAASYEKLFF
TGTGCCAGCAGCGTAGTGGGTACAGCAGCTTCTTATGAAAAACTGTTTTTT
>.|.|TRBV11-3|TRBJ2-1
CASSLDRDMGNEQFF
TGTGCCAGCAGCTTAGATAGGGACATGGGGAATGAGCAGTTCTTC
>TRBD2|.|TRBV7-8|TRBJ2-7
CASSPTSGRTPYEQYF
TGTGCCAGCAGCCCGACTAGCGGGAGGACTCCCTACGAGCAGTACTTC
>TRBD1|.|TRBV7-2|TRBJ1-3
CASSFSGAPGQGAGNTIYF
TGTGCCAGCAGCTTCAGTGGCGCCCCGGGACAGGGGGCTGGAAACACCATATATTTT
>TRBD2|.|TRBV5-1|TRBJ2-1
CASSFGLVSNEQFF
TGCGCCAGCAGCTTCGGACTAGTTTCCAATGAGCAGTTCTTC
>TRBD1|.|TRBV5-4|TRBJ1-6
CASSLAGGTGNSPLHF
TGTGCCAGCAGCTTGGCCGGGGGGACAGGAAATTCACCCCTCCACTTT
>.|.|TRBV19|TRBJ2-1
CASSMGDSYNEQFF
TGTGCCAGTAGTATGGGTGACAGTTACAATGAGCAGTTCTTC
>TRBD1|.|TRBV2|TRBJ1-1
CASTGQGGYTEAFF
TGTGCCAGCACCGGACAGGGAGGGTACACTGAAGCTTTCTTT
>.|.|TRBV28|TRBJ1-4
CASSSTAVNEKLFF
TGTGCCAGCAGTTCGACTGCTGTGAATGAAAAACTGTTTTTT
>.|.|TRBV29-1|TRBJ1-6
CSVEEDKGSPLHF
TGCAGCGTTGAAGAGGACAAAGGGTCACCCCTCCACTTT
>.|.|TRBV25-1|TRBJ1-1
CASSEYKNTEAFF
TGTGCCAGCAGTGAATACAAGAACACTGAAGCTTTCTTT
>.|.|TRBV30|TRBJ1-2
CAWSVGGEGGYTF
TGTGCCTGGAGTGTAGGGGGTGAAGGTGGCTACACCTTC
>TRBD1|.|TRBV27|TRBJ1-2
CASSLGQGYGYTF
TGTGCCAGCAGTTTGGGACAGGGCTATGGCTACACCTTC
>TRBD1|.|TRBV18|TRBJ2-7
CASSRGQGYEQYF
TGTGCCAGCTCCCGGGGACAGGGCTACGAGCAGTACTTC
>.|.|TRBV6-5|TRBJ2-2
CASSWDWNTGELFF
TGTGCCAGTTCTTGGGACTGGAACACCGGGGAGCTGTTTTTT
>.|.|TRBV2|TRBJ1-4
CASGREREKLFF
TGTGCCAGCGGGCGGGAGAGAGAAAAACTGTTTTTT
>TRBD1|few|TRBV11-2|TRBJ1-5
CASSLVGTDQPQHF
TGTGCCAGCAGCTTAGTCGGGACAGATCAGCCCCAGCATTTT
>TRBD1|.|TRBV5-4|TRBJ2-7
CASSSGTGGEQYF
TGTGCCAGCAGTTCCGGGACAGGGGGTGAGCAGTACTTC
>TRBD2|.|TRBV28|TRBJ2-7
CASSYGLAGQYF
TGTGCCAGCAGCTACGGACTAGCGGGGCAGTACTTC
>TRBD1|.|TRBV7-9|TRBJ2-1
CASSLPTGGNEQFF
TGTGCCAGCAGCTTACCGACAGGGGGCAATGAGCAGTTCTTC
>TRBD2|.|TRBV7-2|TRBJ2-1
CASSRPGLAFSFF
TGTGCCAGCAGCCGGCCGGGACTAGCGTTTAGCTTCTTC
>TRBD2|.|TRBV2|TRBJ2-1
CASSEEAVGGNEQFF
TGTGCCAGCAGTGAAGAAGCGGTCGGGGGGAATGAGCAGTTCTTC
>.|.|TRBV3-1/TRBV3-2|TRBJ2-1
CASSQEGGVNYNEQFF
TGTGCCAGCAGCCAAGAGGGGGGAGTAAACTACAATGAGCAGTTCTTC
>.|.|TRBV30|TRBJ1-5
CAWSVVRGLGPQHF
TGTGCCTGGAGTGTAGTAAGGGGCTTGGGGCCCCAGCATTTT
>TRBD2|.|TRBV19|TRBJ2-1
CATQRTSGSLGEQFF
TGTGCCACACAAAGGACCAGCGGGAGCCTGGGTGAGCAGTTCTTC
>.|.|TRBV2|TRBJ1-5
CATGKTGNNQPQHF
TGTGCCACCGGAAAAACAGGTAACAATCAGCCCCAGCATTTT
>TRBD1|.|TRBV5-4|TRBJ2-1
CASSSPGQGVNEQFF
TGTGCCAGCAGCTCTCCGGGACAGGGGGTCAATGAGCAGTTCTTC
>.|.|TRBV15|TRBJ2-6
CATSRSRRGGAGANVLTF
TGTGCCACCAGCAGATCGCGGCGGGGTGGTGCTGGGGCCAACGTCCTGACTTTC
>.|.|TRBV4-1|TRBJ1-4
CASSQSVSRANEKLFF
TGCGCCAGCAGCCAATCGGTTTCGAGAGCTAATGAAAAACTGTTTTTT
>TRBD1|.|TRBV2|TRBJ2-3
CASSGQGAGTDTQYF
TGTGCCAGCAGCGGACAGGGGGCAGGGACAGATACGCAGTATTTT
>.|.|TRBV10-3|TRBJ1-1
CAISESRADTEAFF
TGTGCCATCAGTGAGTCGAGGGCGGACACTGAAGCTTTCTTT
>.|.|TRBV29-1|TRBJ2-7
CSVGPRGSSYEQYF
TGCAGCGTTGGACCCAGGGGAAGCTCCTACGAGCAGTACTTC
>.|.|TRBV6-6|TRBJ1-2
CASSYSSGREGGYTF
TGTGCCAGCAGTTACTCGAGTGGTAGGGAGGGAGGCTACACCTTC
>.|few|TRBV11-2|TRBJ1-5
CASSLDRNQPQHF
TGTGCCAGCAGCCTGGACAGAAATCAGCCCCAGCATTTT
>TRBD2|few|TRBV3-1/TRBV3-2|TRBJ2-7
CASRPTSGSYEQYF
TGTGCCAGCAGACCGACTAGCGGGAGTTACGAGCAGTACTTC
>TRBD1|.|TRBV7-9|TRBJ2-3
CASSRDRGTDTQYF
TGTGCCAGCAGTCGGGACAGGGGGACAGATACGCAGTATTTT
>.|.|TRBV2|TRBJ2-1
CASSAGGQQFF
TGTGCCAGCAGTGCGGGGGGCCAGCAGTTCTTC
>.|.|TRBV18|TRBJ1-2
CASSPSEPANYGYTF
TGTGCCAGCTCACCAAGCGAGCCAGCTAACTATGGCTACACCTTC
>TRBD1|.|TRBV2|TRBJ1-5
CASLGAGGRSQHF
TGTGCCAGCCTAGGGGCAGGGGGCAGGTCCCAGCATTTT
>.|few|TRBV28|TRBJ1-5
CASSLSLGRQGNQPQHF
TGTGCCAGCAGTTTATCGTTAGGGAGACAGGGCAATCAGCCCCAGCATTTT
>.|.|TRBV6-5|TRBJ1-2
CASRRQSYGYTF
TGTGCCAGCAGAAGACAGTCCTATGGCTACACCTTC
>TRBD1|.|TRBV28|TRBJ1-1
CASSFGTGTVLRWNTEAFF
TGTGCCAGCAGTTTCGGGACTGGGACAGTTCTTAGATGGAACACTGAAGCTTTCTTT
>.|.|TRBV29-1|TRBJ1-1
CSPPDRTYEAFF
TGCAGCCCTCCAGACAGGACCTATGAAGCTTTCTTT
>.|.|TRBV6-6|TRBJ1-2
CASSANRGSGYTF
TGTGCCAGCAGTGCTAACCGGGGGTCCGGCTACACCTTC
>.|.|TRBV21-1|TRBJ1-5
CASSGGIVLQPQHF
TGTGCCAGCAGTGGAGGAATCGTTCTACAGCCCCAGCATTTT
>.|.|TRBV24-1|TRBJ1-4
CATSDPGEKLFF
TGTGCCACCAGTGACCCCGGTGAAAAACTGTTTTTT
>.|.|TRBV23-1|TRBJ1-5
CARHQGHLNQPQHF
TGCGCCAGGCACCAGGGACACCTCAATCAGCCCCAGCATTTT
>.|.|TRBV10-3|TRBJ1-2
CAISDTGQFYGYTF
TGTGCCATCAGTGACACAGGACAGTTCTATGGCTACACCTTC
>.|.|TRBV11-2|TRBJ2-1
CASSFPQPASWNNEQFF
TGTGCCAGCAGCTTCCCACAGCCGGCATCTTGGAACAATGAGCAGTTCTTC
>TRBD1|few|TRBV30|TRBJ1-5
CAWSPIDRDNQPQHF
TGTGCCTGGAGTCCTATAGACAGGGACAATCAGCCCCAGCATTTT